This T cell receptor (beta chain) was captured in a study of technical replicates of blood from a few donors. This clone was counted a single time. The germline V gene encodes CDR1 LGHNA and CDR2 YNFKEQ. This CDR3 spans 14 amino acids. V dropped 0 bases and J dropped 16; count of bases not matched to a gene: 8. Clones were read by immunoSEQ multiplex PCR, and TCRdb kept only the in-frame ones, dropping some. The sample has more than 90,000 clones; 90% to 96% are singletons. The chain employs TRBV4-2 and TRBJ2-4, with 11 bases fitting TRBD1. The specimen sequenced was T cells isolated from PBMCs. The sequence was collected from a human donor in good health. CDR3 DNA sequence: TGTGCCAGCAGCCAAGATCGGACAGGGGGCGCGGGATACTTC. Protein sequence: CASSQDRTGGAGYF.